These 10 T cell receptor beta chains originate from one sample sequenced in a study of blood T cells in healthy people across ages. Then a second PCR, running about 6 to 11 cycles, was carried out with a sample-barcoded 5' primer and a J-beta primer mix. TCRdb reprocessed the 5' RACE reads via MiXCR and lists one record per CDR3 protein. The sample contains some 1.8 million distinct CDR3 sequences, roughly 43% of which appear only once. The sequenced sample consisted of blood. Receptor source: a human donor in good health.

V is TRBV20-1 and J is TRBJ2-2; maybe TRBD2 (6 bases). CDR3 size: 13 residues. V lost 7 bases, J lost 6 bases, and 15 bases lay in between. Germline V gives CDR1 DFQATT, CDR2 SNEGSKA (reference sequence). The CDR3 region is CSVKTRLAGELFF. In nucleotides, the CDR3 is TGCAGTGTTAAGACCCGACTAGCCGGGGAGCTGTTTTTT.

The chain couples TRBV12-3 or TRBV12-4 to TRBJ1-2; the D gene is possibly TRBD1 (6 bases). V lost 3 bases, J lost 4 bases, and 9 bases lay in between. The CDR3 spans 13 residues. The DNA for the CDR3 is TGTGCCAGCAGTTTCAACAGGGTCTATGGCTACACCTTC. Translation: CASSFNRVYGYTF.

This chain uses TRBV4-1 with TRBJ1-5; 7 bases line up with TRBD1. The germline gives CDR1 MGHRA, CDR2 YSYEKL. Germline trimming cut 0 bases from V and 4 bases from J; bases unmatched to any gene: 9. The CDR3 extends over 17 amino acids. The CDR3 bases are TGCGCCAGCAGCCAAGATGGCCAAGGGGGCATTAATCAGCCCCAGCATTTT. Protein sequence: CASSQDGQGGINQPQHF.

This clonotype was seen a few times. The chain couples TRBV5-1 to TRBJ2-7, with a possible D match to TRBD1 (6 bases). Germline assignment: CDR1 SGHRS and CDR2 YFSETQ. The CDR3 runs to 15 residues. V was cut by 2 bases and J by 2 bases, with 14 bases left in between. DNA of the CDR3: TGCGCCAGCAGCTTAGCAGGGGAACCCCCCTACGAGCAGTACTTC. Residues: CASSLAGEPPYEQYF.

Only a few counts were recorded for this clonotype. The chain combines TRBV20-1 with TRBJ1-6, with D possibly being TRBD1 (5 bases). V lost 7 bases and J 8 bases, leaving 21 bases between the germline ends. The germline gives CDR1 DFQATT, CDR2 SNEGSKA (reference sequence). CDR3 length: 15 residues. Written as DNA, the CDR3 is TGCAGTGTTGCGCGTTTGTCCAGGGTTGATTCACCCCTCCACTTT. Translated, it gives CSVARLSRVDSPLHF.

The table lists this clonotype with a few counts. V usage is TRBV29-1 and J usage is TRBJ2-3; TRBD2 aligns across 7 bases. Trimming at V came to 7 bases and at J to 0 bases, leaving 4 bases not matched to a gene. The germline V gene has CDR1 SQVTM and CDR2 ANQGSEA. The CDR3 runs 13 residues. DNA for the CDR3: TGCAGCGACGTTAGCGGGAGCACAGATACGCAGTATTTT. The encoded protein is CSDVSGSTDTQYF.

This clonotype was recorded a few times. In DNA form, the CDR3 reads TGTGCCAGCAGTTACAATTTTGGGGCCCCAGATACGCAGTATTTT. Translating it yields CASSYNFGAPDTQYF. J is TRBJ2-3 and V is TRBV6-5; a possible D gene is TRBD1 (5 bases). The CDR3 sequence is 15 residues long. V lost 2 bases to trimming and J lost 4 bases, with 13 bases between them. Germline V CDR1 and CDR2: MNHEY, SVGAGI.

The chain recombines TRBV2 with TRBJ1-4; D gene uncertain. The CDR3 is made up of 13 amino acids. Deletions cut 7 bases from V and 1 base from J, with 7 bases between. Germline-derived CDR1 and CDR2 are SNHLY and FYNNEI. CDR3 nucleotide sequence: TGTGCCAGCATTGGCGGAACTAATGAAAAACTGTTTTTT. Encoded protein: CASIGGTNEKLFF.

The CDR3 loop is CASSPLSRRDTQYF. The CDR3, as DNA: TGCGCCAGCAGCCCCCTGAGTAGGAGAGATACGCAGTATTTT. The gene calls are TRBV5-1 and TRBJ2-3; D remains ambiguous. The CDR3 is made up of 14 amino acids. Germline CDR1 reads SGHRS; CDR2 reads YFSETQ. V dropped 4 bases and J dropped 5 bases, with 14 bases sitting between them. Together with reference TRBV5-1 and TRBJ2-3, the CDR3 gives the full variable domain: KAGVTQTPRYLIKTRGQQVTLSCSPISGHRSVSWYQQTPGQGLQFLFEYFSETQRNKGNFPGRFSGRQFSNSRSEMNVSTLELGDSALYLCASSPLSRRDTQYFGPGTRLTVL.

V gene TRBV28 combines with J gene TRBJ1-6, with D maybe TRBD1 (6 bases). The germline V gene has CDR1 MDHEN and CDR2 SYDVKM. Trimming left V 1 base short and J 6 bases short, with 19 bases between. This CDR3 region has 18 residues. The CDR3, as DNA: TGTGCCAGCAGTTTATATTCCAGGGGCAGCGACGGTAATTCACCCCTCCACTTT. Translation gives CASSLYSRGSDGNSPLHF.